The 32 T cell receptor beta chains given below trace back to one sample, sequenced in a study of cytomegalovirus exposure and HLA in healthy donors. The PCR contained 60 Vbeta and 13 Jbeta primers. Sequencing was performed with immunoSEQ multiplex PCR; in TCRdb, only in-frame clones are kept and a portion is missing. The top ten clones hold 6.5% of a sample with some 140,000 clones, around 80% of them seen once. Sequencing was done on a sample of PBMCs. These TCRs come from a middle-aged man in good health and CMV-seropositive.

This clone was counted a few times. CDR3 sequence (DNA): TGTGCCAGCTCACCAAGGCAGGGGACGGCTGGAAACACCATATATTTT. This gives the protein CASSPRQGTAGNTIYF. V and J are TRBV18 and TRBJ1-3; D perhaps matches TRBD1 (6 bases). V dropped 2 bases and J dropped 2 bases, with 13 bases sitting between them. Germline V gene sequence: CDR1 KGHSH, CDR2 LQKENI. The CDR3 loop spans 16 amino acids.

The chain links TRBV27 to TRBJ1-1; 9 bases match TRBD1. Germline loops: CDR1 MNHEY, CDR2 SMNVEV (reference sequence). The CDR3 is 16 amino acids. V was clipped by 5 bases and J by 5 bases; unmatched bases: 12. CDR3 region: CASSRIYGTGTTEAFF. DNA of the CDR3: TGTGCCAGCAGTCGAATTTACGGGACAGGGACAACTGAAGCTTTCTTT.

This CDR3 reads CASRFGGGGTEAFF. For the CDR3, the DNA is TGTGCAAGTCGCTTCGGAGGGGGGGGCACTGAAGCTTTCTTT. This rearrangement joins TRBV12-2 to TRBJ1-1. TRBV12-2 has pseudogene status. This CDR3 contains 14 residues.

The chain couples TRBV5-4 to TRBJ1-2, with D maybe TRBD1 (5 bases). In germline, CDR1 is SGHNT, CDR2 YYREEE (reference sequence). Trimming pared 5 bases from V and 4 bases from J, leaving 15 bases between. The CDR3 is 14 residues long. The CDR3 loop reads CASRQIGATYGYTF. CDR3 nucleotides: TGTGCCAGCAGGCAGATAGGGGCGACCTATGGCTACACCTTC.

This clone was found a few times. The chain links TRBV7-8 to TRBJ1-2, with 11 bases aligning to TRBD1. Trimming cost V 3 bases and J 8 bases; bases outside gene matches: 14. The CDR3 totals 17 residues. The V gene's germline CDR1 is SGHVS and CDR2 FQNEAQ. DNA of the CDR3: TGTGCCAGCAGCTTGATTTCTCGGGGACAGGGGGAGGTCGGCTACACCTTC. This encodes CASSLISRGQGEVGYTF.

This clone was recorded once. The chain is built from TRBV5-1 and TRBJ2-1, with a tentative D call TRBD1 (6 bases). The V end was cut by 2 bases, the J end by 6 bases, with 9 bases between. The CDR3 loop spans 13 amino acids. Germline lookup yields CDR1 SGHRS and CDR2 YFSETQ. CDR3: CASSFGQFNEQFF. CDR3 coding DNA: TGCGCCAGCAGCTTTGGACAGTTCAATGAGCAGTTCTTC.

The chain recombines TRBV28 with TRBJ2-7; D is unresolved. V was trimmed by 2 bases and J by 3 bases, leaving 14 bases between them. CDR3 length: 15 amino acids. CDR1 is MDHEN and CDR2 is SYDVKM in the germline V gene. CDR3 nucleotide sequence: TGTGCCAGCAGTTTAGGCCCTGACAAATTCTACGAGCAGTACTTC. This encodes CASSLGPDKFYEQYF.

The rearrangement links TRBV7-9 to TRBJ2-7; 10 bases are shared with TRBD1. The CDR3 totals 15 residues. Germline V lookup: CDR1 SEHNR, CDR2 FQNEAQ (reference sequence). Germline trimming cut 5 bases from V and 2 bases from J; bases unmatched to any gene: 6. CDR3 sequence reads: CASSPGQGTAYEQYF. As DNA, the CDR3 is TGTGCCAGCAGCCCGGGACAGGGGACAGCCTACGAGCAGTACTTC.

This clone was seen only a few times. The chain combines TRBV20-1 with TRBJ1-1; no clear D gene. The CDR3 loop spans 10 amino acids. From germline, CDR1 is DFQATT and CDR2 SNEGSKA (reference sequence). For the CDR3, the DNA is TGCAGACCTTTCAGCGGTGAAGCTTTCTTT. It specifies CRPFSGEAFF.

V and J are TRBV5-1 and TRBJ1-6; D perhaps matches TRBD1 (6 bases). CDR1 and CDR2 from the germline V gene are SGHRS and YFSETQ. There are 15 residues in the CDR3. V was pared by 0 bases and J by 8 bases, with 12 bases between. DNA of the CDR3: TGCGCCAGCAGCTTGGCGGGGGGCAGGGATTCACCCCTCCACTTT. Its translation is CASSLAGGRDSPLHF.

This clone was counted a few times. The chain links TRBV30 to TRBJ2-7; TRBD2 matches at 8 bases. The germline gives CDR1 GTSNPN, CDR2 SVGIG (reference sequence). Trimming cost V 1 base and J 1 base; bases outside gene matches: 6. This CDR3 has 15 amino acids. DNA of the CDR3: TGTGCCTGGAGTGACGGAGCGGGAGAATCCTACGAGCAGTACTTC. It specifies CAWSDGAGESYEQYF.

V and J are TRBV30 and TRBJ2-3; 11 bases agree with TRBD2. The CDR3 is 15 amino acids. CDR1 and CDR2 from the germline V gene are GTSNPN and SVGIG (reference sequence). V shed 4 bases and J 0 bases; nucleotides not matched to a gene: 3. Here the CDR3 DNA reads TGTGCCTGGACGCGGACTAGCGGGAGCACAGATACGCAGTATTTT. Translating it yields CAWTRTSGSTDTQYF.

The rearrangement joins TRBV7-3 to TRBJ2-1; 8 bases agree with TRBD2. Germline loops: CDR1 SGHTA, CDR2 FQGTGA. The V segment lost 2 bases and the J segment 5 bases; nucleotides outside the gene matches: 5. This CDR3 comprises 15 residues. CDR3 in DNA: TGTGCCAGCAGCTTAGCGGGAGGTTTCGACAATGAGCAGTTCTTC. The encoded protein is CASSLAGGFDNEQFF.

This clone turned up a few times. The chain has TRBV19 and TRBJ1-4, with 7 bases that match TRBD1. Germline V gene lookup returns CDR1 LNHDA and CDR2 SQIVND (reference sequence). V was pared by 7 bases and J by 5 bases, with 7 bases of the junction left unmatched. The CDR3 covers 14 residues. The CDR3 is CASNTGQQNEKLFF. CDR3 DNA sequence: TGTGCCAGTAATACGGGACAGCAAAATGAAAAACTGTTTTTT.

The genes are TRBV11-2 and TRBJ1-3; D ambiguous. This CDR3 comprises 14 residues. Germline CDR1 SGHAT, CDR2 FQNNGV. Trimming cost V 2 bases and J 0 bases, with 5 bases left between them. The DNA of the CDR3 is TGTGCCAGCAGCTTAACAAGCTCTGGAAACACCATATATTTT. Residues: CASSLTSSGNTIYF. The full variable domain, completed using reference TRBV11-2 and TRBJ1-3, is EAGVAQSPRYKIIEKRQSVAFWCNPISGHATLYWYQQILGQGPKLLIQFQNNGVVDDSQLPKDRFSAERLKGVDSTLKIQPAKLEDSAVYLCASSLTSSGNTIYFGEGSWLTVV.

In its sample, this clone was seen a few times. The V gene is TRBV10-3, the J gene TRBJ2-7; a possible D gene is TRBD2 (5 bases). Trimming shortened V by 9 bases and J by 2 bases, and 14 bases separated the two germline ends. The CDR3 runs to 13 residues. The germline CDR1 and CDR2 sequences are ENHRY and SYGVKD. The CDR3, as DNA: TGTGCCATTTTAACGGACGGGACCTACGAGCAGTACTTC. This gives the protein CAILTDGTYEQYF.

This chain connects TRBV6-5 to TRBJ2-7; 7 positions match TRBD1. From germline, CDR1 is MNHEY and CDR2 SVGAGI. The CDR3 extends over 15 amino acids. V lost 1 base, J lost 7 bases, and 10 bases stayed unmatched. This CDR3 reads CASSYYPDRRLEQYF. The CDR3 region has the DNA TGTGCCAGCAGTTACTATCCGGACAGGAGGCTTGAGCAGTACTTC.

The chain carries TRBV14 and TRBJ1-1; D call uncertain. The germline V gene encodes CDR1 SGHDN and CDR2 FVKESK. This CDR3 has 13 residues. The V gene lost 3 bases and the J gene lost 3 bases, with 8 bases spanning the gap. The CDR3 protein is CASSHTVDTEAFF. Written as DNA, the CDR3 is TGTGCCAGCAGCCACACAGTGGACACTGAAGCTTTCTTT.

This chain's CDR3 is CASSAQTILPNEQYF. Written as DNA, the CDR3 is TGTGCCAGCTCAGCCCAAACTATCTTACCGAACGAGCAGTACTTC. The chain joins TRBV18 to TRBJ2-7; no clear D. This CDR3 has 15 amino acids. In germline, CDR1 is KGHSH, CDR2 LQKENI. Trimming removed 5 bases from V and 5 bases from J, with 19 bases in between.

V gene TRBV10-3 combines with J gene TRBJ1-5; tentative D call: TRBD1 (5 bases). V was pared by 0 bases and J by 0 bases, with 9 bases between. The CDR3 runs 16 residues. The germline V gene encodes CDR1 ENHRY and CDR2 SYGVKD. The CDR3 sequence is CAISESVQGSNQPQHF. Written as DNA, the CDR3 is TGTGCCATCAGTGAGTCTGTCCAGGGTAGCAATCAGCCCCAGCATTTT.

DNA for the CDR3: TGTGCCATCACCGGGACAGGACGCTCTGGAAACACCATATATTTT. This codes for CAITGTGRSGNTIYF. This sequence joins TRBV10-3 and TRBJ1-3; 8 nucleotides agree with TRBD1. CDR3 length equals 15 residues. V shed 7 bases and J 0 bases; nucleotides not matched to a gene: 5. Per germline, CDR1 ENHRY and CDR2 SYGVKD.

For the CDR3, the DNA is TGCGCCAGCAGGGGACTAGCGGGAGCTGGGGATGAGCAGTTCTTC. It translates to CASRGLAGAGDEQFF. The chain has TRBV5-1 and TRBJ2-1; 14 positions match TRBD2. After removal of 5 bases from V and 8 bases from J, the junction contained 6 bases not matched to a gene. The CDR3 has 15 amino acids. CDR1 is SGHRS, CDR2 YFSETQ, per germline.

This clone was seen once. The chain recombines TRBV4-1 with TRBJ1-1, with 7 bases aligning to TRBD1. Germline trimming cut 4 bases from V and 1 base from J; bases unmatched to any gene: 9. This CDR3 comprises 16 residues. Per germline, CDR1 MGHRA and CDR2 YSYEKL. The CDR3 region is CASSLSGGRGNTEAFF. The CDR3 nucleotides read TGCGCCAGCAGCCTGTCAGGGGGACGGGGGAACACTGAAGCTTTCTTT.

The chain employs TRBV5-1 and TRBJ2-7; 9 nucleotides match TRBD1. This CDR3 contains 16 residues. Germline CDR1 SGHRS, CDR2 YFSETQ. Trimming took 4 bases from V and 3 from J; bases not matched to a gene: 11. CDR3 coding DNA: TGCGCCAGCAGCAAGGGACAGGGAAGACGATTCTACGAGCAGTACTTC. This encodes CASSKGQGRRFYEQYF. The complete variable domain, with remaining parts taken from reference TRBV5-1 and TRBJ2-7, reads KAGVTQTPRYLIKTRGQQVTLSCSPISGHRSVSWYQQTPGQGLQFLFEYFSETQRNKGNFPGRFSGRQFSNSRSEMNVSTLELGDSALYLCASSKGQGRRFYEQYFGPGTRLTVT.

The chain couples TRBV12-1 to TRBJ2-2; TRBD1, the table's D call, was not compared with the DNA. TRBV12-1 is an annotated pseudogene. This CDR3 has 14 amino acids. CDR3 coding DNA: TGTGCCAGCCCGACAGGGGAAAACACCGGGGAGCTGTTTTTT. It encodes CASPTGENTGELFF.

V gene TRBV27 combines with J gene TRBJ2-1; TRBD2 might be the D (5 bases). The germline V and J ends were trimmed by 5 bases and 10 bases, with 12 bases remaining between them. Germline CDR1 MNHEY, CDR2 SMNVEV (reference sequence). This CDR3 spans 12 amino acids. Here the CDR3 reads CASSRTGREQFF. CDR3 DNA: TGTGCCAGCAGTAGGACTGGCCGGGAGCAGTTCTTC.

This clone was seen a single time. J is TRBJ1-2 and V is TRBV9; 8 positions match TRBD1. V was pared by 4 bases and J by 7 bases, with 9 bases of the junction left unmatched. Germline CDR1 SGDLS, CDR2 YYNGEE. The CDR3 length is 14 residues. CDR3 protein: CASSPQDRAGGYTF. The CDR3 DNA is TGTGCCAGCAGCCCCCAGGACAGGGCGGGTGGCTACACCTTC.

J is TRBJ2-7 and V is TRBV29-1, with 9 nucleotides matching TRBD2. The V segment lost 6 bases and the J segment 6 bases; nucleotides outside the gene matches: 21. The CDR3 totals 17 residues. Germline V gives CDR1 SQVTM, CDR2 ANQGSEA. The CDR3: CSVGGADYSGSGFEQYF. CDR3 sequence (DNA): TGCAGCGTAGGAGGGGCCGATTATAGCGGGAGCGGTTTCGAGCAGTACTTC.

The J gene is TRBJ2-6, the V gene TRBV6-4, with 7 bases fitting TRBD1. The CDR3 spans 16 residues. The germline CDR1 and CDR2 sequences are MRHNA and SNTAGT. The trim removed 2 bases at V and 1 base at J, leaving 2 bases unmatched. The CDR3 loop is CASSDRDSSGANVLTF. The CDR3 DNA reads TGTGCCAGCAGTGACCGGGACAGTTCTGGGGCCAACGTCCTGACTTTC.

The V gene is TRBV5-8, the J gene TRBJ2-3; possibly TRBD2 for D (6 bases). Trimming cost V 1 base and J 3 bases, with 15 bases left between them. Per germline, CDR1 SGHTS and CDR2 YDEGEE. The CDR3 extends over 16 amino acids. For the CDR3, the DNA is TGTGCCAGCAGCTTGTTGTACGGGAGAGGAACAGATACGCAGTATTTT. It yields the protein CASSLLYGRGTDTQYF.

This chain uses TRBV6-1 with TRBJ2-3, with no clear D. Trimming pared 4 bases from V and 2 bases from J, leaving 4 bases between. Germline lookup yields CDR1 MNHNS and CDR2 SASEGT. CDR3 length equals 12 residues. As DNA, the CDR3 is TGTGCCAGCAGTGGTATCACAGATACGCAGTATTTT. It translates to CASSGITDTQYF.

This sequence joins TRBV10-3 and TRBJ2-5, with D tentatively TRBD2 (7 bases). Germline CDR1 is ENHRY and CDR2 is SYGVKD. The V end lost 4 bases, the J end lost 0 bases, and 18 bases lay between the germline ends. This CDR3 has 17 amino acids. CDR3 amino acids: CAISGGAGRGYQETQYF. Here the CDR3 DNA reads TGTGCCATCAGTGGGGGGGCAGGGCGGGGGTACCAAGAGACCCAGTACTTC.